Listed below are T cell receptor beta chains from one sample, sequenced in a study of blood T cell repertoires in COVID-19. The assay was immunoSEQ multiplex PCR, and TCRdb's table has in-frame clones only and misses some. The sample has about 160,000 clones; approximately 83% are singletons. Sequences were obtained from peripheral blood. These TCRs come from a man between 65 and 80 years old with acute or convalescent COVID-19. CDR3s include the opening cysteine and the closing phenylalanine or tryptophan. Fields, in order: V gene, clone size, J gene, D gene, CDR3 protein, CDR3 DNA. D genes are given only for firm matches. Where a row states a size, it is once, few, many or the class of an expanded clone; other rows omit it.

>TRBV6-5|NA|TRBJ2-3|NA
CASSPLWTTTDTQYF
TGTGCCAGCAGTCCTCTTTGGACTACCACAGATACGCAGTATTTT
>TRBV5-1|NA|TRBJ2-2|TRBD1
CASSTGANTGELFF
TGCGCCAGCAGTACAGGGGCGAACACCGGGGAGCTGTTTTTT
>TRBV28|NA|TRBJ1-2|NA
CASLSSEAGIYGYTF
TGTGCCAGCCTTTCTTCCGAGGCAGGGATCTATGGCTACACCTTC
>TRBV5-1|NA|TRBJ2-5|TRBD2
CASSLQLAGQETQYF
TGCGCCAGCAGCCTGCAACTAGCGGGGCAAGAGACCCAGTACTTC
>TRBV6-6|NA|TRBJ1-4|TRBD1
CASSPSNRGNEKLFF
TGTGCCAGCAGTCCCAGCAACAGGGGTAATGAAAAACTGTTTTTT
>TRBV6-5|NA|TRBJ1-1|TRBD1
CASSDRGTPRTEAFF
TGTGCCAGCAGCGACAGGGGCACGCCAAGAACTGAAGCTTTCTTT
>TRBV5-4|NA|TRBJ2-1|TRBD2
CASSLWVTSGNEQFF
TGTGCCAGCAGCTTGTGGGTGACTAGCGGGAATGAGCAGTTCTTC
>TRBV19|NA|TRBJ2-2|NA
CASRTADANTGELFF
TGTGCCAGTAGAACTGCTGATGCGAACACCGGGGAGCTGTTTTTT
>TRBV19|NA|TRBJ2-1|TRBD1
CASSKGQNSYNEQFF
TGTGCCAGTAGCAAGGGACAGAACTCCTACAATGAGCAGTTCTTC
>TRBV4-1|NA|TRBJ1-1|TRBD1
CASSQARQGAAFF
TGCGCCAGCAGCCAAGCCCGACAGGGAGCAGCTTTCTTT
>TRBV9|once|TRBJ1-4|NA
CASSVLGGENEKLFF
TGTGCCAGCAGCGTACTCGGGGGGGAAAATGAAAAACTGTTTTTT
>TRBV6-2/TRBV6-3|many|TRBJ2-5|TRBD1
CASSLGTAQETQYF
TGTGCCAGCAGTCTGGGGACAGCCCAAGAGACCCAGTACTTC
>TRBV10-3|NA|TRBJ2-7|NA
CAISESSLVTYEQYF
TGTGCCATCAGTGAGTCAAGCCTAGTCACCTACGAGCAGTACTTC
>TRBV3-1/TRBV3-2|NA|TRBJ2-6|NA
CASSQGGQSNVLTF
TGTGCCAGCAGCCAAGGAGGCCAATCCAACGTCCTGACTTTC
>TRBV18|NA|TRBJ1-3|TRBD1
CASSPTGTVGNTIYF
TGTGCCAGCTCACCGACCGGGACAGTCGGAAACACCATATATTTT
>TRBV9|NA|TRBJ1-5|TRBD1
CASSVTGDGNQPQHF
TGTGCCAGCAGCGTGACAGGGGATGGCAATCAGCCCCAGCATTTT
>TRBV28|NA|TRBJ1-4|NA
CASSLGRRATNEKLFF
TGTGCCAGCAGTTTAGGACGGCGGGCAACTAATGAAAAACTGTTTTTT
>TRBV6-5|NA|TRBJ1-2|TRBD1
CASSYGPGGGNYGYTF
TGTGCCAGCAGTTACGGTCCAGGGGGCGGTAACTATGGCTACACCTTC
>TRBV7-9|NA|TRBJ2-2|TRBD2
CASSLVGLAGLANTGELFF
TGTGCCAGCAGCTTAGTGGGACTAGCGGGTCTCGCGAACACCGGGGAGCTGTTTTTT
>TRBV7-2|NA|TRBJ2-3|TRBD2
CASSLVAGDGDTQYF
TGTGCCAGCAGCTTAGTGGCGGGAGATGGAGATACGCAGTATTTT
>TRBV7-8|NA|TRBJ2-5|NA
CASSLVGIQETQYF
TGTGCCAGCAGCTTAGTCGGGATCCAAGAGACCCAGTACTTC
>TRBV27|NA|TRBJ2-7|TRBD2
CASSPRTSGRTYEQYF
TGTGCCAGCAGTCCACGGACTAGCGGGAGGACCTACGAGCAGTACTTC
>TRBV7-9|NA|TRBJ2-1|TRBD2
CASSFMGGPPNEQFF
TGTGCCAGCAGCTTTATGGGAGGGCCACCCAATGAGCAGTTCTTC